This TCR beta chain was recovered during a study of blood T cell repertoires in COVID-19. Study details: The origin of the acute and convalescent COVID-19 samples was the United States, Italy and Spain. T cells, B-cell-depleted T cells, or PBMCs provided the cDNA or gDNA that served as material.

Per the original methods: Using reference gene primer amplification, nucleated cell counts were estimated. TCRdb's table, derived via immunoSEQ multiplex PCR, lists solely in-frame clones and lacks some. The V and J calls and clone size come from that table; D and trimming were worked out from the DNA. The sample has around 100,000 clones; almost 90% are singletons. The V gene end was trimmed by 1 base and the J gene end by 4 bases; junction bases not matched to a gene: 6. From germline, CDR1 is SGHNT and CDR2 YENEEA. CDR3 length equals 16 residues. This TCR derives from a human donor in a cohort sampled during active COVID-19. The chain is built from TRBV11-3 and TRBJ2-3; 9 bases are a match to TRBD2. The sequencing sample was made of peripheral blood. This chain's CDR3 is CASSLGLAGHPDTQYF. CDR3 coding DNA: TGTGCCAGCAGCTTAGGGCTAGCGGGACACCCAGATACGCAGTATTTT.